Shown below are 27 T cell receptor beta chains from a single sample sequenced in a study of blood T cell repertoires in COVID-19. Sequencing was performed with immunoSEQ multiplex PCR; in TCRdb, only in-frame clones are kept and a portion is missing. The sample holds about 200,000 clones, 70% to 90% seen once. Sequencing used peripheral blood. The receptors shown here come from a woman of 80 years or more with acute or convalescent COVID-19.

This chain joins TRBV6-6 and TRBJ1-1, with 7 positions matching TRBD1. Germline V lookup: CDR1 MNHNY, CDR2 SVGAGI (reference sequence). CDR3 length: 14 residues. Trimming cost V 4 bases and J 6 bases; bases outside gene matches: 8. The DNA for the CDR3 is TGTGCCAGCAGTTCAATTCAGGGGGGCGCTGAAGCTTTCTTT. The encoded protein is CASSSIQGGAEAFF.

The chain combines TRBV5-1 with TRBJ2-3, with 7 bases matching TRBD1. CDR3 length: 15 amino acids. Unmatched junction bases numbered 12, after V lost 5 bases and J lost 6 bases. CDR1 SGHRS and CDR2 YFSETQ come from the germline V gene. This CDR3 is CASSRGDRVRDTQYF. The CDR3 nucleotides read TGCGCCAGCAGTCGGGGTGACAGGGTAAGGGATACGCAGTATTTT.

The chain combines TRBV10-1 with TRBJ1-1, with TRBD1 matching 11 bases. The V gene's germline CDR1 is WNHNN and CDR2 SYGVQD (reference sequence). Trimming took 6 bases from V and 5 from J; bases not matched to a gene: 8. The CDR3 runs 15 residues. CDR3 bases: TGCGCCAGCAGCCGGGACAGGGGGTTTGGGACTGAAGCTTTCTTT. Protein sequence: CASSRDRGFGTEAFF.

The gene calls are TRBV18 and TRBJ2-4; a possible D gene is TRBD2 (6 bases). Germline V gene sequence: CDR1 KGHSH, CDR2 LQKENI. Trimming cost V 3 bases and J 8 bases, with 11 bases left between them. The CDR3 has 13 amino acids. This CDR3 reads CASSPARRDIQYF. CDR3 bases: TGTGCCAGCTCACCGGCCCGGAGGGACATTCAGTACTTC.

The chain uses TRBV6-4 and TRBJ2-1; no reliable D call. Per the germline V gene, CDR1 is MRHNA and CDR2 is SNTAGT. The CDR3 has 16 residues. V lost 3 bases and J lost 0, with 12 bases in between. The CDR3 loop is CASSDLSASSYNEQFF. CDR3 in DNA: TGTGCCAGCAGTGATCTCAGCGCTAGCTCCTACAATGAGCAGTTCTTC.

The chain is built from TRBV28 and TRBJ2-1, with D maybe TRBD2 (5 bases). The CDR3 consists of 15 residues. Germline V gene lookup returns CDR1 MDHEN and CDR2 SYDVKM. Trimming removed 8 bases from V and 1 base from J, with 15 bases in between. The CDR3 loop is CASLTKRRSYNEQFF. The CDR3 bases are TGTGCCAGCCTTACGAAGCGGCGGTCCTACAATGAGCAGTTCTTC.

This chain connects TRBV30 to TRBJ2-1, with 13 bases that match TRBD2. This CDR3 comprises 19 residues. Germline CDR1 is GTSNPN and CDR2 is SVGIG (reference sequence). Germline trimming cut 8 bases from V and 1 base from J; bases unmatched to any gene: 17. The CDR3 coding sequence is TGTGCCCGGAAAAACGCGAGACTAGCGGGAGGAAGGTCCTACAATGAGCAGTTCTTC. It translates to CARKNARLAGGRSYNEQFF.

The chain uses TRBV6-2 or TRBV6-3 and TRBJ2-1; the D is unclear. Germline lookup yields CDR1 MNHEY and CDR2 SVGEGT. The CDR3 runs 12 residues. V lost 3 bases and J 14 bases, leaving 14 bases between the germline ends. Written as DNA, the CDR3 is TGTGCCAGCAGTTATTTTTCAAGAGAGGAGTTCTTC. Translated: CASSYFSREEFF.

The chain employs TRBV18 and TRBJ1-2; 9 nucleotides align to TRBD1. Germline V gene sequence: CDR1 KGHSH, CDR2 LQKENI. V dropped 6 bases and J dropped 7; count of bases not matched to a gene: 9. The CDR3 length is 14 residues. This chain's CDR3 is CASSIGTGIGGYTF. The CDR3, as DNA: TGTGCCAGCTCCATCGGGACAGGGATCGGTGGCTACACCTTC. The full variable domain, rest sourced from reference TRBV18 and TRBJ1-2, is NAGVMQNPRHLVRRRGQEARLRCSPMKGHSHVYWYRQLPEEGLKFMVYLQKENIIDESGMPKERFSAEFPKEGPSILRIQQVVRGDSAAYFCASSIGTGIGGYTFGSGTRLTVV.

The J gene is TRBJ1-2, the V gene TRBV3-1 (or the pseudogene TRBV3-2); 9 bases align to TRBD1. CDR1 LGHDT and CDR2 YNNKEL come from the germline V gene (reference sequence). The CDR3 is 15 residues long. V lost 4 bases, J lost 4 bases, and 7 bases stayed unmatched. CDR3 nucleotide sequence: TGTGCCAGCAGCCCGACGGACAGGGGAATCTATGGCTACACCTTC. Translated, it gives CASSPTDRGIYGYTF.

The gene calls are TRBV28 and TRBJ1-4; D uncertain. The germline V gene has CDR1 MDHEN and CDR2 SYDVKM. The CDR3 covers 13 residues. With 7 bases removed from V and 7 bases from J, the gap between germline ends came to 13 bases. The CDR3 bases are TGTGCCAGCAAGAGGCAGCTCCTTGAAAAACTGTTTTTT. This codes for CASKRQLLEKLFF.

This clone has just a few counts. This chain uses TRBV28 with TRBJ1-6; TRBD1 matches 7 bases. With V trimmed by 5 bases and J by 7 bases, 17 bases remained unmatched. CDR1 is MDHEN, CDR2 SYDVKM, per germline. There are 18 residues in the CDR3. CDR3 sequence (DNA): TGTGCCAGCAGTCCCAACAGGGGAGTAACTATCTGGAATTCACCCCTCCACTTT. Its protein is CASSPNRGVTIWNSPLHF.

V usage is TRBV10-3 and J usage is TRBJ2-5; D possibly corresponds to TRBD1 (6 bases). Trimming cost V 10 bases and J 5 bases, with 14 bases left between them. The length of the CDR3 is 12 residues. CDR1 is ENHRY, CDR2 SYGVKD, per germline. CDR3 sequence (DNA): TGTGCCAACGGTGGGGGCTCGGAGACCCAGTACTTC. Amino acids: CANGGGSETQYF.

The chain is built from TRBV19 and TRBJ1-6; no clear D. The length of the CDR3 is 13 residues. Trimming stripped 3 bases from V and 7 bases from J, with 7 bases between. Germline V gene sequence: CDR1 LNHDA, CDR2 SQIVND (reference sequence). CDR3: CASSIPRNSPLHF. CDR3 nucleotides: TGTGCCAGTAGTATCCCCAGGAATTCACCCCTCCACTTT.

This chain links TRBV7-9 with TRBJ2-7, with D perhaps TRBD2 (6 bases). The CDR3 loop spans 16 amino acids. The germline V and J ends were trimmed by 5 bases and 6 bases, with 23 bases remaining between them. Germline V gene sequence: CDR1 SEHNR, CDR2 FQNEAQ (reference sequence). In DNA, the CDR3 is TGTGCCAGCAGCCCCTCCGGGTCGGGGCGGGACGGCGAGCAGTACTTC. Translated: CASSPSGSGRDGEQYF.

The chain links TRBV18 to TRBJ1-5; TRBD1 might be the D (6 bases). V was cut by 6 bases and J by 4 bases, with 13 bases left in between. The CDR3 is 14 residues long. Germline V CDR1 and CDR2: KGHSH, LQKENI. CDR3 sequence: CASSTLDSNQPQHF. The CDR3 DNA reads TGTGCCAGCTCCACTCTGGACAGTAATCAGCCCCAGCATTTT.

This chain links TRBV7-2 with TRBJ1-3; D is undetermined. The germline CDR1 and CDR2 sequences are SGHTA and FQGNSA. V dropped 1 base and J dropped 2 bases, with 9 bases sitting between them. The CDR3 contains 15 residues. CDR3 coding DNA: TGTGCCAGCAGCTTAGGGTGGGAGGCTGGAAACACCATATATTTT. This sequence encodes CASSLGWEAGNTIYF.

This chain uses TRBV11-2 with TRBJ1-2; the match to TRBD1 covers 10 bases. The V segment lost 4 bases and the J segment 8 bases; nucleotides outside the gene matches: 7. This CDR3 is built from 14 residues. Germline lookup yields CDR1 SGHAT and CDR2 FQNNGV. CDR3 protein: CASSYVGTGEGYTF. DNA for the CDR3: TGTGCCAGCAGCTATGTGGGGACAGGGGAAGGCTACACCTTC.

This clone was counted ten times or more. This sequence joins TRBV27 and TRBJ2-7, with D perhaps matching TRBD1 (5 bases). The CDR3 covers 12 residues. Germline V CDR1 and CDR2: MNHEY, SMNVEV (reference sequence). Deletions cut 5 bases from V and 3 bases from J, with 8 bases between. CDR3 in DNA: TGTGCCAGCAGTCTTGACAGCTACGAGCAGTACTTC. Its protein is CASSLDSYEQYF.

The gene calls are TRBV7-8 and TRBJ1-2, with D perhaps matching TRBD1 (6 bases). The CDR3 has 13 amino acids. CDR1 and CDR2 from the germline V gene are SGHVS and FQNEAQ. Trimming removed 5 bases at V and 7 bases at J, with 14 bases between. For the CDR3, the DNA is TGTGCCAGCAGCAGGGTACAGGGTTTTGGCTACACCTTC. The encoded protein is CASSRVQGFGYTF.

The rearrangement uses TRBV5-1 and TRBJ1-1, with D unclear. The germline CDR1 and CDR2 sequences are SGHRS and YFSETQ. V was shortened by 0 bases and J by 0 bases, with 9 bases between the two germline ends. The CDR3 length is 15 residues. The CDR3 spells CASSLDSFMNTEAFF. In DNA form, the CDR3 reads TGCGCCAGCAGCTTGGACAGCTTCATGAACACTGAAGCTTTCTTT.

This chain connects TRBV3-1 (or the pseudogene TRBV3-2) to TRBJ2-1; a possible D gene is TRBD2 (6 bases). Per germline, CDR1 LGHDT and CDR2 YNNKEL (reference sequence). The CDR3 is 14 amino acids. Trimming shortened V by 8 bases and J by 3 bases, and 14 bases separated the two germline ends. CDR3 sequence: CASHGGTLYNEQFF. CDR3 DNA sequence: TGTGCCAGCCATGGGGGGACCCTCTACAATGAGCAGTTCTTC.

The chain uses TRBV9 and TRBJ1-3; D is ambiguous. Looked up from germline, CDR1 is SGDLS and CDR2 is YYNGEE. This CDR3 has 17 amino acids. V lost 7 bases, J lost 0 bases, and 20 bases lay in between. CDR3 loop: CASAPWAGKGSGNTIYF. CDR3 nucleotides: TGTGCCAGCGCGCCGTGGGCGGGGAAGGGCTCTGGAAACACCATATATTTT. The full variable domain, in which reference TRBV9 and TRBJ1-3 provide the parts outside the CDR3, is DSGVTQTPKHLITATGQRVTLRCSPRSGDLSVYWYQQSLDQGLQFLIQYYNGEERAKGNILERFSAQQFPDLHSELNLSSLELGDSALYFCASAPWAGKGSGNTIYFGEGSWLTVV.

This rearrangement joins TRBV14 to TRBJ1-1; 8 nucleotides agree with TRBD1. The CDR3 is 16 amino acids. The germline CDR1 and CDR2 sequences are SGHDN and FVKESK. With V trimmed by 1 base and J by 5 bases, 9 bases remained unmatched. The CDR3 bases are TGTGCCAGCAGCCAAGCAGGGGGCCTTATGTTTACTGAAGCTTTCTTT. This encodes CASSQAGGLMFTEAFF.

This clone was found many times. DNA of the CDR3: TGTGCCAGCTCACCCGGCAGGGACATCTATGGCTACACCTTC. Amino acids: CASSPGRDIYGYTF. The chain carries TRBV18 and TRBJ1-2; a possible D gene is TRBD1 (6 bases). V gave up 3 bases and J gave up 4 bases, with 12 bases separating them. The CDR3 consists of 14 residues. CDR1 is KGHSH and CDR2 is LQKENI in the germline V gene.

CDR3 residues: CASSRKTSGISYNEQFF. The CDR3 DNA sequence: TGTGCCAGTAGTAGGAAAACTAGCGGGATTTCCTACAATGAGCAGTTCTTC. The rearrangement links TRBV19 to TRBJ2-1, with 10 bases lining up with TRBD2. V gave up 4 bases and J gave up 1 base; unmatched junction bases: 7. This CDR3 has 17 amino acids. Germline V CDR1 and CDR2: LNHDA, SQIVND (reference sequence).

CDR3: CASSPSGLSYNEQFF. CDR3 in DNA: TGTGCCAGCAGTCCCTCGGGACTCTCCTACAATGAGCAGTTCTTC. This chain connects TRBV27 to TRBJ2-1; D is possibly TRBD2 (6 bases). This CDR3 region has 15 residues. V lost 5 bases and J 0 bases, leaving 11 bases between the germline ends. In germline, CDR1 is MNHEY, CDR2 SMNVEV (reference sequence).